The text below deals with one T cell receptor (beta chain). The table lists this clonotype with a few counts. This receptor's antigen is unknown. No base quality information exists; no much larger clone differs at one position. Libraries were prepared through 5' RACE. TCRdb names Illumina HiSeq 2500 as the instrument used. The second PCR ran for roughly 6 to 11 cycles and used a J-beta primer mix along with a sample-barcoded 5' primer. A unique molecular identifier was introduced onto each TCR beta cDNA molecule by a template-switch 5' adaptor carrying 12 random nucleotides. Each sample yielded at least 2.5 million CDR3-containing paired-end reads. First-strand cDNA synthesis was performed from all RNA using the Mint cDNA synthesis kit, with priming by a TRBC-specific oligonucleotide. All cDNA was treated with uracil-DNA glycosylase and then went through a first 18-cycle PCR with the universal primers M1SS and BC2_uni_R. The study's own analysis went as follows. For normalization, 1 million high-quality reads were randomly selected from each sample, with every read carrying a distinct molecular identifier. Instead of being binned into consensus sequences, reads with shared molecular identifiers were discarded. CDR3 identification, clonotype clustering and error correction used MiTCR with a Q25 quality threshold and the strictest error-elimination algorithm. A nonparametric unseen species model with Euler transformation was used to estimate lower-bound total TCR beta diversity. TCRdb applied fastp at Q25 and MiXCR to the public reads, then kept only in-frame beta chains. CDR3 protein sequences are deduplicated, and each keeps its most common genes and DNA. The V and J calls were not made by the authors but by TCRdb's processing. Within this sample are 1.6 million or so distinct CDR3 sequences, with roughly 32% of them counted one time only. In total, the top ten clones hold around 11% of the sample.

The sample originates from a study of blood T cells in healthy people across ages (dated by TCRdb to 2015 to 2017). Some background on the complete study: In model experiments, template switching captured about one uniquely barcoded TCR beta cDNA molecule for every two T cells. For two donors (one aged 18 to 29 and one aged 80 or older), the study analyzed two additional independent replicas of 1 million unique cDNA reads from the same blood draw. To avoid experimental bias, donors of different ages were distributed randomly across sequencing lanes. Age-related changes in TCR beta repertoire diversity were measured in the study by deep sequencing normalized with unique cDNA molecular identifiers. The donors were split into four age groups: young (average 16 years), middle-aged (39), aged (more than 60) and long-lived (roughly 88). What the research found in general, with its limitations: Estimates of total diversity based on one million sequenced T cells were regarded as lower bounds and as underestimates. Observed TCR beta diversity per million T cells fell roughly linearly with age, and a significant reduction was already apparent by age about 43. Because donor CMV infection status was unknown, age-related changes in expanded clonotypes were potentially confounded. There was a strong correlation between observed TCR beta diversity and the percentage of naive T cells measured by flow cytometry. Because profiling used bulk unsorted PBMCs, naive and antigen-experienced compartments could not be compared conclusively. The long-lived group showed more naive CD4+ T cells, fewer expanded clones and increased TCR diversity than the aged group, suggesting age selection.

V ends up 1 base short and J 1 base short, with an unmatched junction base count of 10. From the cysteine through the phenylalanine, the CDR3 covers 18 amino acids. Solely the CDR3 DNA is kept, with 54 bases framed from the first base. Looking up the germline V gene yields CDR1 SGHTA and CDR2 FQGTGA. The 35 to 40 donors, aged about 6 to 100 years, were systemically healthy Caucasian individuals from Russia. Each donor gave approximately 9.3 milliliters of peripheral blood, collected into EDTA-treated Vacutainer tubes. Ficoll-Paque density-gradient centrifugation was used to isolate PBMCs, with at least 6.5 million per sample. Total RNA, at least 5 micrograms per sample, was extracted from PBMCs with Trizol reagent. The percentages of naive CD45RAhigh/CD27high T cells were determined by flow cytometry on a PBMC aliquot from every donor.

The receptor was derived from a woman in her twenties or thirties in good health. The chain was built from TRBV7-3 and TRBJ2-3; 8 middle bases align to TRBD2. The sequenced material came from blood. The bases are TGTGCCAGCAGCTTAAAGTTGGGCCTAGCGGGCGGCACAGATACGCAGTATTTT. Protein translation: CASSLKLGLAGGTDTQYF. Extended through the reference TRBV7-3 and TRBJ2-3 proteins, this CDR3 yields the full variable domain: GAGVSQTPSNKVTEKGKYVELRCDPISGHTALYWYRQSLGQGPEFLIYFQGTGAADDSGLPNDRFFAVRPEGSVSTLKIQRTERGDSAVYLCASSLKLGLAGGTDTQYFGPGTRLTVL.